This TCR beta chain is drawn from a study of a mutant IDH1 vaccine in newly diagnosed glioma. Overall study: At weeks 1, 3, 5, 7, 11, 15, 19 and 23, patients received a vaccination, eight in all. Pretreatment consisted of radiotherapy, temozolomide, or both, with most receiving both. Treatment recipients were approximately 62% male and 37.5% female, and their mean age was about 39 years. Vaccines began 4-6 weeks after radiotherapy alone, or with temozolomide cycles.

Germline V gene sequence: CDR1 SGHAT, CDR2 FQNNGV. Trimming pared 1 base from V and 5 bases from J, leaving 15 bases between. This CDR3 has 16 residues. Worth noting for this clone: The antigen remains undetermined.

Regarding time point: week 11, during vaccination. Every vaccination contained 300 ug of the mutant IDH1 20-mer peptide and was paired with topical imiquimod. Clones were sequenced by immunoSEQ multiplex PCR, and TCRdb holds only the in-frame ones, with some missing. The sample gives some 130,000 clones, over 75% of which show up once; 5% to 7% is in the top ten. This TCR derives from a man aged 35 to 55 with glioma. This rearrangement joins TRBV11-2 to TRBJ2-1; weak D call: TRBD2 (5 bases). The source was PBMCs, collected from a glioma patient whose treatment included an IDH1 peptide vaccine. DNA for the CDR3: TGTGCCAGCAGCTTAGTAGCCGCCCGGGGTCACAATGAGCAGTTCTTC. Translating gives CASSLVAARGHNEQFF.